What follows describes a single T cell receptor (beta chain). Repertoires were generated with immunoSEQ multiplex PCR, while TCRdb's copy carries only in-frame clones and drops some. The data contain around 100,000 clones, 88% of them seen just once; the ten biggest clones take up roughly 15%. This record comes from a study of identifying expanded T cells in peripheral blood. This CDR3 has 13 amino acids. Germline loops: CDR1 SGHDN, CDR2 FVKESK. Trimming took 8 bases from V and 4 from J, leaving 12 bases between them. This sequence was found in a person aged 18 to 70 in good health. Sequencing was done on a sample of blood. The chain uses TRBV14 and TRBJ1-3; D is possibly TRBD1 (5 bases). CDR3 residues: CASQEGNGNTIYF. The CDR3 nucleotides read TGTGCCAGCCAGGAGGGGAACGGAAACACCATATATTTT.